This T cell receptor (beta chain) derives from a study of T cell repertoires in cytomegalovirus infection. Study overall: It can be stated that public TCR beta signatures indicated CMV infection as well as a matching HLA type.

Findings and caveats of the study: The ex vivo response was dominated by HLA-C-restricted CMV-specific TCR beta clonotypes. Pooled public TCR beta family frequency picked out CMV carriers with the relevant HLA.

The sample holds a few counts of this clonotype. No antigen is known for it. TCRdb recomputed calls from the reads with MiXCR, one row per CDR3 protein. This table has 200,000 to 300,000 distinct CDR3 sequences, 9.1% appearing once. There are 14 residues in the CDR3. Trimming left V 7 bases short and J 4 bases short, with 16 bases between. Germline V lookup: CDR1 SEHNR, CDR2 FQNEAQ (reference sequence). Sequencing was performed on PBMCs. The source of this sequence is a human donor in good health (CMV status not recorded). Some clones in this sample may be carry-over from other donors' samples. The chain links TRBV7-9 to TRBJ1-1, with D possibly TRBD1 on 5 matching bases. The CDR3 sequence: CASTPWEGSTEAFF. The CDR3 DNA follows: TGTGCCAGCACCCCATGGGAGGGGAGCACTGAAGCTTTCTTT.